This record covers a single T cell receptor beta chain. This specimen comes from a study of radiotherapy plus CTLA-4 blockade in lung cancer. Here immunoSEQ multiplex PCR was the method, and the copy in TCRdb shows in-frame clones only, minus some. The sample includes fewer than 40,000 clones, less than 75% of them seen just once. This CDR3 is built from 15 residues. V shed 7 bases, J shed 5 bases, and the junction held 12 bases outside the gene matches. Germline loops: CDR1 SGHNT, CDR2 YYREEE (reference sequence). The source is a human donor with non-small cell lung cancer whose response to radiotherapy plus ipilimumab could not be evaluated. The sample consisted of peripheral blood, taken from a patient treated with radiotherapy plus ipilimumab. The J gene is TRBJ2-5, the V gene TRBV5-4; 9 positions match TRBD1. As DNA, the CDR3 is TGTGCCAGCTCTGAGAAGGACAGGGGCGGGGAGACCCAGTACTTC. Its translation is CASSEKDRGGETQYF.